The clone carrying this TCR beta chain was picked up one time. Its antigen is still unknown. At collection, donors were nominally healthy, but unrecorded immune exposures were probable. These data originate in a study of cytomegalovirus exposure and HLA in healthy donors. Overall study context: Genetic ancestry analysis placed under 90% of the roughly 400 donors that were genotyped in the Caucasian-associated cluster. The study, taken as a whole, reports: The study found most TCR sequences rare, yet found some public TCRs in many donors.

PCR employed 60 Vbeta and 13 Jbeta primers. Libraries were prepared by immunoSEQ multiplex PCR; TCRdb keeps only in-frame clonotypes and omits some of them. Counted here are 150,000 to 200,000 clones, roughly 84% occurring once; the ten biggest clones make up approximately 1.2%. This CDR3 comprises 14 residues. Trimming removed 0 bases from V and 1 base from J, with 6 bases in between. Germline CDR1 is ENHRY and CDR2 is SYGVKD. The sample comprised PBMCs. The TCR originated in a girl aged 2 to 9 in good health and CMV-seropositive. V is TRBV10-3 and J is TRBJ1-1; D ambiguous. The CDR3 reads CAISESAANTEAFF. CDR3 coding DNA: TGTGCCATCAGTGAGTCGGCGGCGAACACTGAAGCTTTCTTT.